The clone carrying this T cell receptor (beta chain) was observed a few times. Its target is unknown. The data originate from a study of T cells after yellow fever vaccination. Overall study findings and caveats: A limited proportion of clonotypes was detected within both the CD4 and CD8 compartments. By day 5 rather than day 15, the secondary response had peaked, though it was weaker.

Making TCR cDNA involved 5'RACE template switching, which added UMIs and a universal primer site. TCRdb re-analysed the 5' RACE reads in MiXCR, keeping a single row per CDR3 protein. The profile shows about 370,000 distinct CDR3 sequences, roughly 10% of them singletons. The source of this sequence is a man in his late teens or twenties who received the YFV17D yellow fever vaccine. The sample was PBMCs, taken on the day of the first yellow fever vaccination.

CDR3 bases: TGCGCCAGCAGACCCGGACAGGCGGATACGCAGTATTTT. Translation gives CASRPGQADTQYF. V gene TRBV5-1 combines with J gene TRBJ2-3; TRBD1 matches at 7 bases. The CDR3 is 13 residues long. V was pared by 5 bases and J by 6 bases, with 6 bases of the junction left unmatched. Germline values: CDR1 SGHRS, CDR2 YFSETQ.